This TCR beta chain was sequenced in a study of CXCR3-negative and CXCR3-positive naive CD8 T cells (dated by TCRdb to about 2019). Background on the whole study: In total, 130 million to 150 million TRB reads were obtained, or roughly 1.5 +/- 0.3 million reads per library. Data from ten to twelve donors, pooled across two independent experiments, went into the diversity and physicochemical repertoire analyses. TRBV-TRBJ cluster analysis included naive subsets from roughly 5 donors and memory cells from 3 donors.

TCRdb shows the sequencer as NextSeq 550. The Human TCR Profiling Kit (MiLaboratory) was used to make UMI-labeled 5' RACE TRB cDNA libraries. cDNA synthesis used the entire amount of extracted RNA, and PCR amplification then used the entire amount of cDNA produced. Libraries were prepared in parallel with an identical number of PCR cycles. As for how the authors treated the data: MIGEC and MiXCR extracted about 50,000 +/- 10,000 unique UMI-labeled TRB cDNA molecules per library, requiring at least two reads per UMI. An average of about 40,000 +/- 10,000 functional in-frame TRB CDR3 nucleotide clonotypes without stop codons was found per library. Diversity metrics, including normalized Shannon-Wiener and Chao1, were computed in VDJtools after downsampling to 5000 UMI-labeled TRB molecules per sample. For the central five CDR3 residues, VDJtools calculated physicochemical properties weighted by clonotype size, namely interaction energy, strength, volume and Kidera factor 4. TCRdb reprocessed the reads; each CDR3 protein sequence makes one entry, and DNA is unavailable. TCRdb, rather than the study authors, made the V and J calls. The sample's own table lists 90,000 to 95,000 distinct CDR3 sequences. The ten biggest clones cover about 1.5% of the sample.

Study-wide findings and limitations: Naive CXCR3-negative and CXCR3-positive cells from the same donor showed similar TRBV-TRBJ usage, whereas memory cells showed distinct patterns. TRB CDR3s from CXCR3-positive naive cells showed higher hydrophobicity (lower Kidera factor 4), lower energy, and higher strength and volume indices than CXCR3-negative naive cells. Freshly isolated PBMCs were used for most assays because CXCR3 expression partially decreased after cryopreservation. Because surface CD5, which is linked to self-reactivity in mice, was comparable between the naive subsets, TCR interaction strength was also inferred from the physicochemical properties of TRB CDR3s. Both naive subsets had comparably high repertoire diversity, while memory CD8+ T cells had much lower repertoire diversity.

Sequences SQVTM (CDR1) and ANQGSEA (CDR2) are obtained from the germline V gene. The CDR3 numbers 11 residues from cysteine through phenylalanine. This entry has no DNA. Worth noting for this clonotype: Its specific antigen is unknown.

For each CD8+ T cell subset, flow sorting was done in triplicate, and 300,000 or so cells per subset went directly into RLT lysis buffer. Naive CD8+ T cells were defined stringently as CD45RO-CCR7+CD27+CD95- to exclude memory contaminants. Using standard density gradient centrifugation, peripheral blood mononuclear cells were isolated from buffy coats. A FACSAria III was used to flow-sort naive CXCR3-negative and CXCR3-positive CD8+ T cells. Total RNA was extracted from sorted cells with an RNeasy Mini Kit. The receptor was derived from a human donor in good health. Some clones in this sample may be carry-over from other donors' samples. The sequenced sample was naive CXCR3- CD8+ T cells from blood. The label giving this sample's cell subset or site can be read as: CD45RO-CCR7+CD27+CD95- naive CD8+ T cells lacking CXCR3 (TNR3-). Rearrangement joined TRBV29-1 to TRBJ2-1; TCRdb names TRBD2, which stays unverified in the absence of DNA. The CDR3 protein: CSVEGAAEQFF.